This is a list of T cell receptor beta chains from one sample in a study of CD8+ T cells in alopecia areata. The table came from immunoSEQ multiplex PCR; TCRdb's copy has only in-frame clones and leaves some out. The data show around 140,000 clones, about half seen once. Specimen: CD4+ T cells sorted from blood, collected at week 0. Every receptor here comes from a human donor with alopecia areata. Each CDR3 is given with its conserved first and last residue. Each record gives: clone size, CDR3 length, V gene, J gene, D gene, CDR3 protein, CDR3 DNA. The D gene is left open where the match is weak. The size field is filled for only some rows; it gives once, few, many or a size class.

clone_size: .
cdr3_length: 16
v_call: TRBV5-6
j_call: TRBJ2-5
d_call: TRBD2
cdr3_aa: CASRFLAGGGGETQYF
cdr3_nt: TGTGCCAGCAGGTTCTTAGCGGGAGGAGGCGGTGAGACCCAGTACTTC

clone_size: .
cdr3_length: 14
v_call: TRBV29-1
j_call: TRBJ2-3
d_call: .
cdr3_aa: CSVLGDGGTDTQYF
cdr3_nt: TGCAGCGTTTTGGGGGACGGCGGCACAGATACGCAGTATTTT

clone_size: few
cdr3_length: 15
v_call: TRBV19
j_call: TRBJ2-1
d_call: TRBD1
cdr3_aa: CASSIVPGQGLEQFF
cdr3_nt: TGTGCCAGTAGTATCGTCCCGGGACAGGGTCTGGAGCAGTTCTTC

clone_size: .
cdr3_length: 13
v_call: TRBV30
j_call: TRBJ2-1
d_call: TRBD2
cdr3_aa: CARGLAGLGEQFF
cdr3_nt: TGTGCCAGGGGACTAGCGGGATTAGGAGAGCAGTTCTTC

clone_size: few
cdr3_length: 16
v_call: TRBV4-3
j_call: TRBJ2-6
d_call: .
cdr3_aa: CASSTRRGSGANVLTF
cdr3_nt: TGCGCCAGCAGCACCCGGCGTGGCTCTGGGGCCAACGTCCTGACTTTC

clone_size: .
cdr3_length: 15
v_call: TRBV25-1
j_call: TRBJ2-2
d_call: .
cdr3_aa: CASSVGTPYTGELFF
cdr3_nt: TGTGCCAGCAGCGTCGGGACACCCTACACCGGGGAGCTGTTTTTT

clone_size: few
cdr3_length: 14
v_call: TRBV30
j_call: TRBJ2-4
d_call: TRBD2
cdr3_aa: CAWARASGRIIQYF
cdr3_nt: TGTGCCTGGGCCCGAGCCAGCGGGAGGATCATTCAGTACTTC

clone_size: few
cdr3_length: 14
v_call: TRBV19
j_call: TRBJ1-1
d_call: .
cdr3_aa: CASSNTNLNTEAFF
cdr3_nt: TGTGCCAGTAGTAACACGAACCTGAACACTGAAGCTTTCTTT

clone_size: .
cdr3_length: 15
v_call: TRBV6-5
j_call: TRBJ2-5
d_call: .
cdr3_aa: CASSYGTTIKETQYF
cdr3_nt: TGTGCCAGCAGTTACGGCACCACAATAAAAGAGACCCAGTACTTC

clone_size: .
cdr3_length: 13
v_call: TRBV5-1
j_call: TRBJ2-7
d_call: .
cdr3_aa: CASSLADGYEQYF
cdr3_nt: TGCGCCAGCAGCTTGGCAGACGGCTACGAGCAGTACTTC

clone_size: .
cdr3_length: 16
v_call: TRBV5-1
j_call: TRBJ2-2
d_call: TRBD2
cdr3_aa: CASSLVTSGNAGELFF
cdr3_nt: TGCGCCAGCAGCCTGGTTACTAGCGGGAACGCCGGGGAGCTGTTTTTT

clone_size: few
cdr3_length: 13
v_call: TRBV30
j_call: TRBJ2-1
d_call: TRBD2
cdr3_aa: CAWGSGPYNEQFF
cdr3_nt: TGTGCCTGGGGTAGCGGGCCCTACAATGAGCAGTTCTTC

clone_size: .
cdr3_length: 18
v_call: TRBV7-2
j_call: TRBJ2-1
d_call: .
cdr3_aa: CASSLDAPTWKPYNEQFF
cdr3_nt: TGTGCCAGCAGCTTAGATGCGCCGACTTGGAAACCCTACAATGAGCAGTTCTTC

clone_size: few
cdr3_length: 13
v_call: TRBV15
j_call: TRBJ1-4
d_call: .
cdr3_aa: CATSRVENEKLFF
cdr3_nt: TGTGCCACCAGCAGAGTGGAGAATGAAAAACTGTTTTTT

clone_size: few
cdr3_length: 14
v_call: TRBV7-2
j_call: TRBJ2-5
d_call: .
cdr3_aa: CASIPSPRQETQYF
cdr3_nt: TGTGCCAGCATCCCGAGTCCCCGGCAGGAGACCCAGTACTTC

clone_size: .
cdr3_length: 15
v_call: TRBV4-2
j_call: TRBJ2-3
d_call: .
cdr3_aa: CASSQSAASTDTQYF
cdr3_nt: TGTGCCAGCAGCCAATCTGCGGCTAGCACAGATACGCAGTATTTT

clone_size: .
cdr3_length: 15
v_call: TRBV4-2
j_call: TRBJ2-7
d_call: TRBD2
cdr3_aa: CASSQQTGTSYEQYF
cdr3_nt: TGTGCCAGCAGCCAACAGACCGGGACTAGCTACGAGCAGTACTTC

clone_size: .
cdr3_length: 12
v_call: TRBV28
j_call: TRBJ1-2
d_call: TRBD1
cdr3_aa: CASSSPGQGPSF
cdr3_nt: TGTGCCAGCAGTTCTCCGGGACAGGGGCCATCCTTC

clone_size: .
cdr3_length: 12
v_call: TRBV28
j_call: TRBJ1-2
d_call: TRBD1
cdr3_aa: CASTFQGEGYTF
cdr3_nt: TGTGCCAGCACTTTTCAGGGGGAAGGCTACACCTTC

clone_size: .
cdr3_length: 13
v_call: TRBV19
j_call: TRBJ1-5
d_call: .
cdr3_aa: CASSARRDQPQHF
cdr3_nt: TGTGCCAGTAGTGCCCGGAGGGACCAGCCCCAGCATTTT